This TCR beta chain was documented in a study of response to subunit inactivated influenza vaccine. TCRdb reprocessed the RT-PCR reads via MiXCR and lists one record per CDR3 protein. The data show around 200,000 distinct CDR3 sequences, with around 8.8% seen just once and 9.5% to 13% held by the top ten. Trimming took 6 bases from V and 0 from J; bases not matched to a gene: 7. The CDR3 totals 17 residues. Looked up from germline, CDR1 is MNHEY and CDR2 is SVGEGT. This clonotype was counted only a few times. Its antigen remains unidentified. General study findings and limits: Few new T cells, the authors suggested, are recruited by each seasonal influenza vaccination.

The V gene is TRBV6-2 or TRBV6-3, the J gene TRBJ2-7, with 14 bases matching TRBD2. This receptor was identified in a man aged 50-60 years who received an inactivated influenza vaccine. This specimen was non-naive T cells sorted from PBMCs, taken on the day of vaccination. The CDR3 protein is CASRRQTSGRASYEQYF. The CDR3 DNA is TGTGCCAGCAGACGGCAGACTAGCGGGAGGGCCTCCTACGAGCAGTACTTC.